These 7 T cell receptor beta chains originate from one sample sequenced in a study of blood T cell repertoires in COVID-19. Assay: immunoSEQ multiplex PCR; the TCRdb copy retains only in-frame clones and omits some. This sample yields nearly 15,000 clones, of which roughly 90% are seen a single time; less than 4% belongs to the top ten. The specimen was peripheral blood. These receptors all come from a human donor in a cohort sampled during active COVID-19.

The chain is built from TRBV3-1 (or the pseudogene TRBV3-2) and TRBJ2-1, with D maybe TRBD2 (5 bases). Per germline, CDR1 LGHDT and CDR2 YNNKEL (reference sequence). The CDR3 runs to 14 residues. V was pared by 4 bases and J by 7 bases, with 14 bases between. Here the CDR3 reads CASSPDYARNEQFF. CDR3 coding DNA: TGTGCCAGCAGCCCCGACTACGCTAGGAATGAGCAGTTCTTC.

This clone has more than one count but fewer than ten. V is TRBV7-9 and J is TRBJ1-5; D call uncertain. The CDR3 is made up of 13 amino acids. The ends were cut back, 2 bases at V and 8 bases at J, with 10 bases in the middle. CDR1 is SEHNR, CDR2 FQNEAQ, per germline (reference sequence). The CDR3 region is CASSLIPGEPQHF. CDR3 sequence (DNA): TGTGCCAGCAGCTTAATCCCGGGTGAGCCCCAGCATTTT.

The rearrangement uses TRBV7-9 and TRBJ1-1, with TRBD1 as a possible D gene (5 bases). Deletions cut 2 bases from V and 10 bases from J, with 11 bases between. Germline loops: CDR1 SEHNR, CDR2 FQNEAQ (reference sequence). The CDR3 covers 12 residues. The chain's CDR3 is CASSLIGEGAFF. CDR3 nucleotide sequence: TGTGCCAGCAGCTTAATAGGGGAGGGAGCTTTCTTT.

This clone was seen only a few times. The chain combines TRBV4-2 with TRBJ2-7, with D unclear. V gave up 0 bases and J gave up 3 bases, with 6 bases separating them. CDR1 and CDR2 (germline): LGHNA, YNFKEQ. The CDR3 contains 13 residues. DNA of the CDR3: TGTGCCAGCAGCCAAGAGGTCAGCTACGAGCAGTACTTC. Amino acids: CASSQEVSYEQYF.

The chain couples TRBV5-1 to TRBJ1-1, with 7 bases fitting TRBD1. The CDR3 extends over 13 amino acids. J was trimmed by 6 bases and V by 4 bases; bases with no gene match: 6. Germline V gene lookup returns CDR1 SGHRS and CDR2 YFSETQ. The CDR3 spells CASSPGDRAEAFF. CDR3 nucleotides: TGCGCCAGCAGCCCGGGAGACAGGGCTGAAGCTTTCTTT.

This chain links TRBV27 with TRBJ2-3, with D maybe TRBD2 (7 bases). Trimming cost V 3 bases and J 6 bases, with 10 bases left between them. CDR1 MNHEY and CDR2 SMNVEV come from the germline V gene (reference sequence). The length of the CDR3 is 13 residues. The CDR3 region is CASSFGGQDTQYF. The CDR3 nucleotides read TGTGCCAGCAGTTTCGGGGGGCAGGATACGCAGTATTTT.

The genes are TRBV2 and TRBJ2-5, with TRBD1 identical over 7 bases. V shed 1 base and J 1 base; nucleotides not matched to a gene: 9. CDR1 SNHLY and CDR2 FYNNEI come from the germline V gene. The CDR3 sequence is 17 residues long. CDR3 sequence: CASSEVRGGAGQETQYF. CDR3 DNA sequence: TGTGCCAGCAGTGAAGTAAGAGGGGGCGCGGGCCAAGAGACCCAGTACTTC. The whole variable domain, filled in from reference TRBV2 and TRBJ2-5, reads EPEVTQTPSHQVTQMGQEVILRCVPISNHLYFYWYRQILGQKVEFLVSFYNNEISEKSEIFDDQFSVERPDGSNFTLKIRSTKLEDSAMYFCASSEVRGGAGQETQYFGPGTRLLVL.